The rows below give T cell receptor beta chains drawn from one sample of a study of cytomegalovirus exposure and HLA in healthy donors. Sequencing used immunoSEQ multiplex PCR; TCRdb keeps in-frame clones, though not all of them. The data show around 92,000 clones, with roughly 74% seen just once and 11% to 15% held by the top ten. Sequences were obtained from PBMCs. Receptors were obtained from a woman aged 70-85 years in good health and CMV-seropositive. Each CDR3 is given with its conserved first and last residue. Each record gives: J gene, V gene, clone size, D gene, CDR3 protein, CDR3 DNA. D genes are given only for firm matches. Clone size, where shown, is once, few, many, or a class for clones that have expanded.

TRBJ1-2 TRBV7-2 NA NA CASSLGQGLRGYTF TGTGCCAGCAGCTTAGGTCAGGGGCTTCGGGGCTACACCTTC
TRBJ1-5 TRBV11-2 NA TRBD1 CASSLGQGGNQPQHF TGTGCCAGCAGCCTGGGACAGGGCGGCAATCAGCCCCAGCATTTT
TRBJ1-3 TRBV11-2 NA NA CASSLELSGAGNTIYF TGTGCCAGCAGCTTAGAGCTGTCGGGAGCGGGAAACACCATATATTTT
TRBJ2-5 TRBV7-9 NA TRBD2 CASSLGGSGSTGTQYF TGTGCCAGCAGCTTAGGAGGTAGCGGGAGCACGGGGACCCAGTACTTC
TRBJ2-2 TRBV7-2 once NA CASSPRAANTGELFF TGTGCCAGCAGCCCCAGGGCAGCGAACACCGGGGAGCTGTTTTTT
TRBJ1-6 TRBV7-2 few NA CASSFGRGGSPLHF TGTGCCAGCAGCTTTGGTAGAGGCGGTTCACCCCTCCACTTT
TRBJ2-6 TRBV5-1 few NA CASSSRRSSGANVLTF TGCGCCAGCAGCTCCCGCCGGAGCTCTGGGGCCAACGTCCTGACTTTC
TRBJ2-7 TRBV5-1 NA NA CASSLGGRSVGDYEQYF TGCGCCAGCAGCTTGGGGGGCAGGTCGGTCGGCGACTACGAGCAGTACTTC
TRBJ2-5 TRBV2 NA NA CASRGGGEGRETQYF TGTGCCAGCAGGGGAGGGGGTGAAGGCCGAGAGACCCAGTACTTC
TRBJ1-4 TRBV5-3 many TRBD1 CARSGQGAYEKLFF TGTGCCAGAAGCGGACAGGGGGCCTATGAAAAACTGTTTTTT
TRBJ2-7 TRBV7-2 few NA CASSFRQGGAEQYF TGTGCCAGCAGCTTCAGACAGGGAGGAGCCGAGCAGTACTTC
TRBJ1-1 TRBV5-1 NA NA CASRLQGNTEAFF TGCGCCAGCAGACTCCAGGGGAACACTGAAGCTTTCTTT
TRBJ1-1 TRBV5-1 NA NA CASSLINPGAEAFF TGCGCCAGCAGCTTAATCAACCCAGGGGCTGAAGCTTTCTTT
TRBJ1-2 TRBV5-7 NA TRBD1 CASSLAGTGNYGYTF TGTGCCAGCAGCTTGGCCGGGACAGGGAACTATGGCTACACCTTC
TRBJ2-4 TRBV5-5 NA NA CASEEATKNIQYF TGTGCCAGCGAGGAGGCCACCAAAAACATTCAGTACTTC
TRBJ2-1 TRBV28 NA NA CASSFDGGANEQFF TGTGCCAGCAGTTTTGACGGGGGTGCCAATGAGCAGTTCTTC
TRBJ1-2 TRBV6-5 NA TRBD1 CASNTGQGYGYTF TGTGCCAGCAACACGGGACAGGGCTATGGCTACACCTTC
TRBJ2-1 TRBV7-9 NA NA CASSFGSRGDNEQFF TGTGCCAGCAGCTTCGGGTCTAGAGGTGACAATGAGCAGTTCTTC
TRBJ2-7 TRBV7-3 NA TRBD1 CASSSGQGVYEQYF TGTGCCAGCAGCTCTGGACAGGGTGTCTACGAGCAGTACTTC
TRBJ2-1 TRBV19 NA TRBD2 CASSTRTRTNEQFF TGTGCCAGTAGTACGCGGACTAGAACCAATGAGCAGTTCTTC
TRBJ2-2 TRBV7-8 NA NA CASSLVQGPNTGELFF TGTGCCAGCAGCTTAGTTCAGGGGCCGAACACCGGGGAGCTGTTTTTT
TRBJ2-1 TRBV7-6 NA TRBD2 CASSLETSGGASDEQFF TGTGCCAGCAGCTTAGAAACTAGCGGGGGGGCCAGCGATGAGCAGTTCTTC
TRBJ1-1 TRBV29-1 NA NA CSVGGQIRTEAFF TGCAGCGTTGGGGGGCAAATTAGGACTGAAGCTTTCTTT
TRBJ1-3 TRBV4-1 NA TRBD1 CASSQLTGKLGNTIYF TGCGCCAGCAGCCAACTGACAGGGAAATTGGGAAACACCATATATTTT
TRBJ1-5 TRBV4-1 NA TRBD1 CASSQETGSNQPQHF TGCGCCAGCAGCCAGGAGACAGGGAGCAATCAGCCCCAGCATTTT
TRBJ2-7 TRBV28 NA TRBD1 CASRSGQGSSYEQYF TGTGCCAGCAGGTCCGGACAGGGAAGCTCCTACGAGCAGTACTTC
TRBJ2-2 TRBV19 NA NA CASRPGATGELFF TGTGCCAGTAGGCCGGGAGCCACCGGGGAGCTGTTTTTT
TRBJ1-3 TRBV30 NA NA CAWSVHGSGNTIYF TGTGCCTGGAGTGTACACGGGTCTGGAAACACCATATATTTT
TRBJ2-7 TRBV4-1 NA NA CASSQAPGVARTYEQYF TGCGCCAGCAGCCAAGCCCCTGGGGTAGCGAGGACCTACGAGCAGTACTTC
TRBJ2-3 TRBV6-5 NA TRBD1 CASRTGGPTDTQYF TGTGCCAGCAGGACAGGGGGCCCCACAGATACGCAGTATTTT
TRBJ2-7 TRBV7-6 few NA CASSLLIRGKTAAYEQYF TGTGCCAGCAGCTTATTGATCCGAGGGAAAACAGCGGCTTACGAGCAGTACTTC
TRBJ1-6 TRBV5-5 NA TRBD1 CASRPGQVSYNSPLHF TGTGCCAGCAGACCGGGACAGGTGTCTTATAATTCACCCCTCCACTTT
TRBJ1-2 TRBV18 NA NA CASSPPAGSGYTF TGTGCCAGCTCACCACCCGCAGGGTCTGGCTACACCTTC
TRBJ2-1 TRBV11-3 NA TRBD1 CASSTGGTGNNEQFF TGTGCCAGCAGCACCGGGGGGACAGGGAACAATGAGCAGTTCTTC
TRBJ2-1 TRBV14 once TRBD1 CASRQGQGRGNEQFF TGTGCCAGCAGACAAGGACAGGGACGGGGCAATGAGCAGTTCTTC
TRBJ2-1 TRBV7-6 NA TRBD1 CASSFWDPGQPYNEQFF TGTGCCAGCAGCTTTTGGGACCCGGGACAGCCCTACAATGAGCAGTTCTTC
TRBJ1-3 TRBV7-7 NA TRBD1 CASSLRDSPGNTIYF TGTGCTAGCAGCTTACGGGACAGCCCTGGAAACACCATATATTTT
TRBJ2-6 TRBV5-1 NA TRBD1 CASSLAGTGGTGANVLTF TGCGCCAGCAGCTTGGCCGGTACAGGGGGAACCGGGGCCAACGTCCTGACTTTC
TRBJ2-3 TRBV5-4 NA NA CASSHSSRGLSTDTQYF TGTGCCAGCAGTCACTCATCAAGGGGGTTGAGCACAGATACGCAGTATTTT
TRBJ1-2 TRBV30 NA NA CAWFDQGSHGYTF TGTGCCTGGTTCGATCAGGGATCGCATGGCTACACCTTC
TRBJ2-4 TRBV4-3 NA TRBD1 CASSQAGTGRAKNIQYF TGCGCCAGCAGCCAAGCCGGGACAGGGAGGGCCAAAAACATTCAGTACTTC
TRBJ2-2 TRBV10-3 NA NA CAISEWEVFSGELFF TGTGCCATCAGTGAATGGGAGGTGTTCTCCGGGGAGCTGTTTTTT
TRBJ2-2 TRBV5-4 NA TRBD2 CASSLAGSGGVTGELFF TGTGCCAGCAGCTTGGCCGGTAGCGGGGGGGTCACCGGGGAGCTGTTTTTT
TRBJ2-7 TRBV27 NA NA CASRPDSWGLEQYF TGTGCCAGCAGACCTGACAGCTGGGGGCTCGAGCAGTACTTC
TRBJ2-7 TRBV7-3 NA NA CASSSGNEQYF TGTGCCAGCAGCTCCGGGAACGAGCAGTACTTC
TRBJ2-6 TRBV10-2 NA TRBD2 CASSRTSGGSGANVLTF TGCGCCAGCAGTCGGACTAGCGGGGGTTCTGGGGCCAACGTCCTGACTTTC
TRBJ1-1 TRBV7-9 NA NA CASSLTGMNTEAFF TGTGCCAGCAGCTTAACAGGGATGAACACTGAAGCTTTCTTT
TRBJ1-6 TRBV5-8 once NA CASSWAPYNSPLHF TGTGCCAGCAGCTGGGCCCCTTATAATTCACCCCTCCACTTT
TRBJ2-3 TRBV6-5 NA TRBD2 CASSYAGATDTQYF TGTGCCAGCAGTTACGCGGGAGCCACAGATACGCAGTATTTT
TRBJ1-2 TRBV18 NA NA CASSGSGGCTF TGTGCCAGCTCAGGCTCTGGGGGCTGCACCTTC
TRBJ2-4 TRBV4-3 NA NA CASSQGYRGGKNIQYF TGCGCCAGCAGCCAGGGGTACAGGGGAGGCAAAAACATTCAGTACTTC
TRBJ1-2 TRBV10-3 NA NA CAISPGQNYGYTF TGTGCCATCAGTCCCGGACAAAACTATGGCTACACCTTC
TRBJ2-5 TRBV10-2 NA TRBD1 CASSGDRGETQYF TGCGCCAGCAGCGGGGACAGGGGAGAGACCCAGTACTTC
TRBJ2-5 TRBV5-1 few TRBD2 CASSPIAGEETQYF TGCGCCAGCAGCCCTATAGCGGGGGAAGAGACCCAGTACTTC
TRBJ2-3 TRBV5-4 few TRBD2 CASSLAAGGPTDTQYF TGTGCCAGCAGCTTGGCCGCGGGGGGGCCTACAGATACGCAGTATTTT
TRBJ2-2 TRBV9 NA NA CASSRSGAPGTGELFF TGTGCCAGCAGCAGATCAGGGGCCCCGGGCACCGGGGAGCTGTTTTTT
TRBJ2-4 TRBV5-6 few NA CASSLGETGGIQYF TGTGCCAGCAGCCTGGGGGAGACCGGTGGCATTCAGTACTTC